The rows below give T cell receptor beta chains drawn from one sample of a study of siplizumab effects on memory and regulatory T cells. The protocol was immunoSEQ multiplex PCR, while the TCRdb copy is restricted to in-frame clones and leaves out a portion. The table records some 120,000 clones, just under 95% of them present only once. Sequenced: non-Treg CD4+ T cells sorted from blood. Receptors originate from a human donor in good health. Both conserved end residues are part of each CDR3. The D gene is left open where the match is weak. Size is omitted from some rows. Given values are once, few, many or a class for expanded clones.

d_call,clone_size,v_call,j_call,cdr3_aa,cdr3_nt
-,-,TRBV5-6,TRBJ1-6,CASSFLNSPLHF,TGTGCCAGCAGCTTTCTCAATTCACCCCTCCACTTT
-,-,TRBV5-4,TRBJ1-4,CASSQRQNPTNEKLFF,TGTGCCAGCAGCCAGAGGCAAAACCCAACTAATGAAAAACTGTTTTTT
TRBD1,few,TRBV2,TRBJ1-2,CASSPGTEGYGYTF,TGTGCCAGCAGTCCCGGGACAGAAGGCTATGGCTACACCTTC
-,-,TRBV6-6,TRBJ2-6,CASSYGTGANVLTF,TGTGCCAGCAGTTATGGGACTGGGGCCAACGTCCTGACTTTC
TRBD2,-,TRBV6-5,TRBJ2-7,CASSWGAGAYEQYF,TGTGCCAGCAGTTGGGGAGCGGGGGCCTACGAGCAGTACTTC
-,-,TRBV7-8,TRBJ2-1,CASTLGAGGNYNEQFF,TGTGCCAGCACGTTAGGGGCAGGGGGGAACTACAATGAGCAGTTCTTC
-,-,TRBV4-1,TRBJ1-1,CASSQVVTTEAFF,TGCGCCAGCAGCCAAGTTGTTACAACTGAAGCTTTCTTT
TRBD1,-,TRBV27,TRBJ2-1,CASSLIQGAVYNEQFF,TGTGCCAGCAGTTTAATACAGGGGGCGGTCTACAATGAGCAGTTCTTC
-,once,TRBV11-1,TRBJ2-7,CASRGEGSYEQYF,TGTGCCAGCCGTGGGGAAGGGTCCTACGAGCAGTACTTC
-,-,TRBV7-9,TRBJ1-6,CASSLGGRPLHF,TGTGCCAGCAGCCTCGGGGGTAGGCCCCTCCACTTT
-,-,TRBV5-1,TRBJ2-3,CASSFAGPDTQYF,TGCGCCAGCAGCTTCGCTGGGCCAGATACGCAGTATTTT
-,-,TRBV27,TRBJ1-2,CASSLSRVNYGYTF,TGTGCCAGCAGTTTGAGCCGGGTTAACTATGGCTACACCTTC
-,once,TRBV14,TRBJ2-3,CASSQDLVGDKYF,TGTGCCAGCAGCCAAGATCTAGTAGGGGACAAGTATTTT
TRBD1,-,TRBV4-3,TRBJ2-7,CASSQTRDRGYEQYF,TGCGCCAGCAGCCAGACCCGGGACAGGGGCTACGAGCAGTACTTC
-,few,TRBV20-1,TRBJ1-1,CSARGYTEAFF,TGCAGTGCTAGAGGGTACACTGAAGCTTTCTTT
TRBD2,-,TRBV7-6,TRBJ2-3,CASSLGLAGGLSTDTQYF,TGTGCCAGCAGCTTAGGACTAGCGGGGGGCCTTAGCACAGATACGCAGTATTTT
TRBD2,-,TRBV19,TRBJ2-3,CASSIGPAGGQRTDTQYF,TGTGCCAGTAGTATAGGTCCGGCGGGGGGGCAAAGGACAGATACGCAGTATTTT
TRBD2,-,TRBV4-2,TRBJ2-2,CASSPLTSGGALGGELFF,TGTGCCAGCAGCCCCCTGACTAGCGGGGGGGCTCTTGGCGGGGAGCTGTTTTTT
TRBD1,-,TRBV28,TRBJ1-1,CASSKYGQGADTEAFF,TGTGCCAGCAGTAAATACGGACAGGGGGCCGACACTGAAGCTTTCTTT
-,-,TRBV5-4,TRBJ1-1,CASSLGQYTEAFF,TGTGCCAGCAGCCTGGGACAATACACTGAAGCTTTCTTT
TRBD1,-,TRBV5-1,TRBJ1-4,CASSFGQGSLGNEKLFF,TGCGCCAGCAGCTTCGGACAGGGTTCCTTGGGAAATGAAAAACTGTTTTTT
-,-,TRBV6-1,TRBJ1-2,CASSESNPLYGYTF,TGTGCCAGCAGTGAATCTAACCCCCTCTATGGCTACACCTTC
-,-,TRBV9,TRBJ2-3,CASSSPSGGTVLDTQYF,TGTGCCAGCAGCTCACCCTCCGGGGGGACAGTCCTAGATACGCAGTATTTT
-,-,TRBV19,TRBJ1-5,CASEQGTYSNQPQHF,TGTGCCAGTGAGCAGGGGACATATAGCAATCAGCCCCAGCATTTT
TRBD2,-,TRBV19,TRBJ2-3,CASMRTSSTDTQYF,TGTGCCAGTATGCGGACTAGCTCCACAGATACGCAGTATTTT
-,-,TRBV10-3,TRBJ2-1,CAIRGHSNEQFF,TGTGCCATCAGAGGACATAGCAATGAGCAGTTCTTC
-,-,TRBV6-1,TRBJ1-1,CASSGRTHHGFF,TGTGCCAGCAGTGGAAGGACCCATCACGGTTTCTTT
TRBD1,-,TRBV7-9,TRBJ2-5,CASSGDRAQTQYF,TGTGCCAGCAGCGGAGACAGGGCACAGACCCAGTACTTC
TRBD2,-,TRBV4-1,TRBJ2-5,CASSQGSTSGQETQYF,TGCGCCAGCAGCCAAGGGTCAACTAGCGGGCAAGAGACCCAGTACTTC
-,few,TRBV10-3,TRBJ1-1,CAISARGTEAFF,TGTGCCATCAGTGCAAGGGGAACTGAAGCTTTCTTT
-,-,TRBV6-6,TRBJ2-1,CASSYSDRNNEQFF,TGTGCCAGCAGTTACTCTGACAGGAACAATGAGCAGTTCTTC
-,-,TRBV7-8,TRBJ2-5,CASSLSQGLLETQYF,TGTGCCAGCAGCTTGAGCCAGGGTTTATTAGAGACCCAGTACTTC
TRBD1,-,TRBV7-2,TRBJ1-1,CASSLALQGTEAFF,TGTGCCAGCAGCTTAGCGCTACAGGGGACTGAAGCTTTCTTT
TRBD1,-,TRBV5-1,TRBJ1-2,CASSLGGQRNNYGYTF,TGCGCCAGCAGCTTGGGGGGACAGAGAAATAACTATGGCTACACCTTC
-,-,TRBV7-2,TRBJ1-5,CASSLAVGAQINQPQHF,TGTGCCAGCAGCTTAGCGGTAGGAGCACAGATAAATCAGCCCCAGCATTTT
-,-,TRBV9,TRBJ2-3,CASSVGAGSAANTQYF,TGTGCCAGCAGCGTAGGGGCGGGTTCGGCCGCAAATACGCAGTATTTT
TRBD2,-,TRBV15,TRBJ2-7,CATSREGPSGGAYEQYF,TGTGCCACCAGCAGAGAAGGGCCTAGCGGGGGGGCGTACGAGCAGTACTTC
-,-,TRBV2,TRBJ2-2,CASSRQNTGELFF,TGTGCCAGCAGTAGACAGAACACCGGGGAGCTGTTTTTT
TRBD1,-,TRBV4-1,TRBJ1-4,CASSPTGGENEKLFF,TGCGCCAGCAGCCCGACAGGGGGAGAGAATGAAAAACTGTTTTTT
TRBD2,-,TRBV7-9,TRBJ2-3,CASRLPSGGPPDTQYF,TGTGCCAGCAGACTCCCTAGCGGGGGGCCCCCAGATACGCAGTATTTT
-,-,TRBV12-5,TRBJ1-1,CASGWRSTNTEAFF,TGTGCTAGTGGTTGGAGATCTACTAACACTGAAGCTTTCTTT
TRBD1,once,TRBV2,TRBJ1-5,CASSVQTGGNQPQHF,TGTGCCAGCAGTGTACAGACAGGGGGCAATCAGCCCCAGCATTTT
TRBD1,-,TRBV5-1,TRBJ1-1,CASSLGDRGLSEAFF,TGCGCCAGCAGCTTGGGCGACAGGGGGCTGAGTGAAGCTTTCTTT
TRBD1,-,TRBV5-1,TRBJ2-5,CASSLTDRATAQETQYF,TGCGCCAGCAGCTTGACCGACAGGGCAACGGCCCAAGAGACCCAGTACTTC
-,-,TRBV5-1,TRBJ1-2,CASSSPPLGYGYTF,TGCGCCAGCAGTTCGCCACCATTAGGCTATGGCTACACCTTC
-,-,TRBV7-9,TRBJ2-7,CASSSPDRPIYEQYF,TGTGCCAGCAGCTCGCCGGACAGACCGATCTACGAGCAGTACTTC
TRBD1,-,TRBV5-4,TRBJ2-7,CASSLSVAGTGEQYF,TGTGCCAGCAGCTTGTCCGTAGCAGGGACAGGGGAGCAGTACTTC
-,once,TRBV2,TRBJ1-1,CASSEEGSTEAFF,TGTGCCAGCAGTGAGGAGGGGAGCACTGAAGCTTTCTTT